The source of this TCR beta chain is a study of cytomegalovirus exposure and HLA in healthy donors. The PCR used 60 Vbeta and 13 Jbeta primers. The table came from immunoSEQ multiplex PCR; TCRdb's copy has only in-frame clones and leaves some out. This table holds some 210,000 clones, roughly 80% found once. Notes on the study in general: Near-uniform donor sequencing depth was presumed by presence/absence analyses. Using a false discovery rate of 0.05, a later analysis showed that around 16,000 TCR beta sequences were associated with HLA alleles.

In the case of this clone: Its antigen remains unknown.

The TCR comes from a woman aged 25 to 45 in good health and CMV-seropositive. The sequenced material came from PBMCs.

CDR3 bases: TGTGCCAGCAGCTTAGATAGCGGGGGGCTTCTATATGAGCAGTTCTTC. Translating it yields CASSLDSGGLLYEQFF. The chain couples TRBV11-2 to TRBJ2-1; TRBD2 agrees at 10 bases. CDR3 length: 16 residues. Losses at the gene ends were 0 bases for V and 8 bases for J; bases not matched to a gene: 7. Germline loops: CDR1 SGHAT, CDR2 FQNNGV.